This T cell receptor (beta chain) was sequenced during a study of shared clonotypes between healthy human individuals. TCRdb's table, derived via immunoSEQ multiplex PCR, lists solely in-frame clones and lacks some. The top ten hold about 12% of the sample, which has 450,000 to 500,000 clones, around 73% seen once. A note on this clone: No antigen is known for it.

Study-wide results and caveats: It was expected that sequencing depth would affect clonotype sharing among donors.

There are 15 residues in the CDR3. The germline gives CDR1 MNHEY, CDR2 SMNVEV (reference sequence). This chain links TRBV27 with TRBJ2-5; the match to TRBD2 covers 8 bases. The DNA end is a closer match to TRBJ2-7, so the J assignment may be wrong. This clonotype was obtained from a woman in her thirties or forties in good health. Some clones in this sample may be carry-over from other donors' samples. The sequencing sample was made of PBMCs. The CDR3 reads CASSTRDSGTYEQYF. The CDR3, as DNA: TGTGCCAGCAGTACCCGAGATAGCGGGACCTACGAGCAGTACTTC.